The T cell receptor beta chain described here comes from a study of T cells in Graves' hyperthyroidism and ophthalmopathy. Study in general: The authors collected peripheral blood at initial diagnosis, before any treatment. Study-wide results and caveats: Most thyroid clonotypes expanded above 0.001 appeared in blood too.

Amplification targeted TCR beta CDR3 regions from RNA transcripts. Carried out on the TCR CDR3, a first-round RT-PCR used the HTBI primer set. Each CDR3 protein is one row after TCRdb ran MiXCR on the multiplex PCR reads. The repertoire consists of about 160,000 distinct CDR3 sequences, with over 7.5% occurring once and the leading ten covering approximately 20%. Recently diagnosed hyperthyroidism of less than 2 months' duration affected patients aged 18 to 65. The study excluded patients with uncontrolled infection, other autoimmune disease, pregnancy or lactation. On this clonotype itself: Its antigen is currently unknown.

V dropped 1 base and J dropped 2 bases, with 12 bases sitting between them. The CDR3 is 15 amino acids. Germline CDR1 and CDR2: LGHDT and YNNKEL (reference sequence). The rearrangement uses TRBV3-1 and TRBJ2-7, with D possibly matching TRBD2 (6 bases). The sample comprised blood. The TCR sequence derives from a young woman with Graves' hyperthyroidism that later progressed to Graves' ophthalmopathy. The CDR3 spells CASSQVSTSPYEQYF. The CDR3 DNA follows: TGTGCCAGCAGCCAAGTCTCCACTAGCCCCTACGAGCAGTACTTC.